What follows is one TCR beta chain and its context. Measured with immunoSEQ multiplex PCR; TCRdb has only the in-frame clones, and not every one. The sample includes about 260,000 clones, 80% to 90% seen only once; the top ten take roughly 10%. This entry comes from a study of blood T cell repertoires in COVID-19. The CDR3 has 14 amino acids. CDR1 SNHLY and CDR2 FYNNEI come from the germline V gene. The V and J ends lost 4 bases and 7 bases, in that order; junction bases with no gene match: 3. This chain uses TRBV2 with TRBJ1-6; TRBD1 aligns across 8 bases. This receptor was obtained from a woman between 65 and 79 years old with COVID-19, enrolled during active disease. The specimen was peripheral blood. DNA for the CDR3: TGTGCCAGCAGTGTTGACAGGGGAAATTCACCCCTCCACTTT. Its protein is CASSVDRGNSPLHF.